The rows below give T cell receptor beta chains drawn from one sample of a study of molecular identifiers for immune sequencing clone quantification. TCRdb itself ran the PCR reads through MiXCR, one entry per CDR3 protein. The table records under 600,000 distinct CDR3 sequences, about a fifth of them present only once. Input material: naive CD8+ T cells from blood, with Jurkat cell RNA spiked in. These receptors were obtained from a human donor in good health. Some libraries in this study had Jurkat cell RNA spiked in. Both conserved end residues are trimmed from each CDR3.

>TRBJ1-4|TRBV6-2/TRBV6-3
ASSLLDMELF
>TRBJ2-3|TRBV2
ASSEAIGGWDTQY
>TRBJ2-3|TRBV15
ATSRGPAGRGSTDTQY
>TRBJ1-1|TRBV29-1
SVVGPTMNTEAF
>TRBJ2-5|TRBV19
ASSTGTRGQETQY
>TRBJ2-7|TRBV6-5
ASSYTGTGGYEQY
>TRBJ2-7|TRBV20-1
SSRVGQGSTYEQY
>TRBJ1-5|TRBV6-2/TRBV6-3
ASTPGRGRAESNQPQH
>TRBJ1-1|TRBV20-1
SAWTGGTGAF
>TRBJ2-5|TRBV6-2/TRBV6-3
ASRVSGRETQY
>TRBJ2-2|TRBV28
ASLAGGRTGELF
>TRBJ2-1|TRBV12-3/TRBV12-4
ASSFSPGVLSEQF
>TRBJ1-2|TRBV11-2
ASSIWTAPYGYT
>TRBJ1-5|TRBV7-2
ASSQGGYSNQPQH
>TRBJ2-7|TRBV10-3
AISDGQGHEQY
>TRBJ1-1|TRBV13
ACSFGQGGNFEAF
>TRBJ2-7|TRBV3-1
ASSPTTGNYEQY
>TRBJ2-7|TRBV2
ASIYGYEQY
>TRBJ2-7|TRBV5-1
ASSLDAGTGPEQY
>TRBJ2-7|TRBV9
ASSVEEGEEYEQY
>TRBJ2-5|TRBV6-2/TRBV6-3
ASSASTPGRGETQY
>TRBJ1-6|TRBV28
ASSFSNYNSPLH
>TRBJ2-1|TRBV20-1
SARAGGPWGEQF